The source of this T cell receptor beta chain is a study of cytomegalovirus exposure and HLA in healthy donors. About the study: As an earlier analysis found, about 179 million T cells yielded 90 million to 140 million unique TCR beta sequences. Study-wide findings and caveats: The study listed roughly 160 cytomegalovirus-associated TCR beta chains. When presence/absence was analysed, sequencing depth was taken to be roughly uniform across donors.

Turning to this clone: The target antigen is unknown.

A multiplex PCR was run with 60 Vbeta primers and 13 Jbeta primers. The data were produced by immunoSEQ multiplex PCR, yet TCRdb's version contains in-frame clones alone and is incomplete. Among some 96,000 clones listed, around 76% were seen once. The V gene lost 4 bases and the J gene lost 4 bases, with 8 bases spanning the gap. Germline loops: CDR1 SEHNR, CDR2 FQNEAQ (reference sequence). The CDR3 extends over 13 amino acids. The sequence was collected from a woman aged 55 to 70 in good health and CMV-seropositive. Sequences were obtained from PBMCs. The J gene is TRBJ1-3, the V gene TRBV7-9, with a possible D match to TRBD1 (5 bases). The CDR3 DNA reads TGTGCCAGCAGCTCGGGACTGGGAAACACCATATATTTT. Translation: CASSSGLGNTIYF. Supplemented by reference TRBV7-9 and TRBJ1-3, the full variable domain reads DTGVSQNPRHKITKRGQNVTFRCDPISEHNRLYWYRQTLGQGPEFLTYFQNEAQLEKSRLLSDRFSAERPKGSFSTLEIQRTEQGDSAMYLCASSSGLGNTIYFGEGSWLTVV.